The 10 T cell receptor beta chains reported below all come from one sample, sequenced in a study of CD8 T cells in Susac syndrome. Random-hexamer reverse transcription was applied to roughly 0.5 to 1 ug RNA. Each CDR3 protein gets one entry after TCRdb re-called the immunoSEQ multiplex PCR reads with MiXCR. The table has 150,000 to 200,000 distinct CDR3 sequences, over 85% seen once. The sequenced sample consisted of CD4+ T cells from PBMCs. All receptors come from a human donor in good health.

The chain couples TRBV7-2 to TRBJ1-3; unclear D gene. The CDR3 is 14 amino acids. Germline V gene sequence: CDR1 SGHTA, CDR2 FQGNSA. V gave up 4 bases and J gave up 3 bases, with 10 bases separating them. The CDR3 is CASSSRERGNTIYF. The CDR3 bases are TGTGCCAGCAGCTCCCGGGAGCGTGGAAACACCATATATTTT.

The V gene is TRBV30, the J gene TRBJ1-1; no definite D call. This CDR3 has 14 amino acids. V gave up 0 bases and J gave up 6 bases, with 14 bases separating them. CDR1 GTSNPN and CDR2 SVGIG come from the germline V gene (reference sequence). The CDR3 DNA is TGTGCCTGGAGTGTGTCGGCCCGCCAGGCTGAAGCTTTCTTT. Translating gives CAWSVSARQAEAFF.

J is TRBJ2-2 and V is TRBV5-4, with a weak D call TRBD1 (6 bases). Trimming removed 2 bases at V and 3 bases at J, with 11 bases between. The length of the CDR3 is 15 residues. The V gene's germline CDR1 is SGHNT and CDR2 YYREEE (reference sequence). The CDR3: CASSFGQRDTGELFF. CDR3 nucleotides: TGTGCCAGCAGCTTTGGACAGAGAGACACCGGGGAGCTGTTTTTT.

The chain carries TRBV4-2 and TRBJ1-1; D may be TRBD1 (6 bases). Germline assignment: CDR1 LGHNA and CDR2 YNFKEQ. Trimming left V 1 base short and J 0 bases short, with 15 bases between. This CDR3 has 17 residues. The CDR3 sequence: CASSQGRGQFMNTEAFF. CDR3 coding DNA: TGTGCCAGCAGCCAAGGGCGGGGACAATTTATGAACACTGAAGCTTTCTTT.

The CDR3 spells CASSSDNSPLHF. The CDR3 coding sequence is TGTGCCAGCAGTTCAGATAATTCACCCCTCCACTTT. The chain carries TRBV12-3 or TRBV12-4 and TRBJ1-6; no clear D gene. The CDR3 loop spans 12 amino acids. Trimming left V 4 bases short and J 5 bases short, with 3 bases between.

This clonotype was detected a few times. The chain combines TRBV20-1 with TRBJ2-5; D unresolved. The CDR3 consists of 12 residues. Germline CDR1 DFQATT, CDR2 SNEGSKA (reference sequence). With 0 bases removed from V and 2 bases from J, the gap between germline ends came to 4 bases. CDR3 DNA: TGCAGTGCTAGAGAGAATCAAGAGACCCAGTACTTC. Protein: CSARENQETQYF.

This sequence joins TRBV5-1 and TRBJ2-5, with D perhaps TRBD1 (6 bases). CDR1 is SGHRS, CDR2 YFSETQ, per germline. Trimming stripped 5 bases from V and 1 base from J, with 9 bases between. The CDR3 extends over 13 amino acids. CDR3 sequence reads: CASRLQGQETQYF. The DNA for the CDR3 is TGCGCCAGCAGATTACAGGGCCAAGAGACCCAGTACTTC.

This CDR3 reads CASSIDGTNQPQHF. In nucleotides, the CDR3 is TGTGCCAGCAGCATAGACGGGACTAATCAGCCCCAGCATTTT. V is TRBV7-2 and J is TRBJ1-5; D might be TRBD1 (5 bases). The V gene's germline CDR1 is SGHTA and CDR2 FQGNSA. V lost 5 bases and J 4 bases, leaving 12 bases between the germline ends. The CDR3 is 14 residues long.

The chain joins TRBV29-1 to TRBJ2-7; D assignment may be TRBD1 or TRBD2 (5 bases each). The CDR3 runs 12 residues. Trimming pared 7 bases from V and 6 bases from J, leaving 16 bases between. CDR1 is SQVTM, CDR2 ANQGSEA, per germline. The CDR3 sequence is CSAKQEVGEQYF. The CDR3 bases are TGCAGCGCGAAACAGGAGGTGGGCGAGCAGTACTTC.

The rearrangement uses TRBV6-2 or TRBV6-3 and TRBJ2-2, with D perhaps matching TRBD1 (6 bases). Germline V lookup: CDR1 MNHEY, CDR2 SVGEGT. The CDR3 is made up of 14 amino acids. V was pared by 5 bases and J by 1 base, with 8 bases between. The CDR3 DNA follows: TGTGCCAGCAGTCGACAGGAGAACACCGGGGAGCTGTTTTTT. It is translated as CASSRQENTGELFF.